This T cell receptor beta chain is from a study of blood T cell repertoires in COVID-19. TCRdb's copy holds only in-frame clones and misses some; the assay was immunoSEQ multiplex PCR. The profile shows roughly 67,000 clones, roughly 84% of them singletons. The length of the CDR3 is 15 residues. The J segment lost 2 bases and the V segment lost 4 bases, leaving 4 bases of the junction unmatched. Germline CDR1 MDHEN, CDR2 SYDVKM. Sequenced sample: peripheral blood. The gene calls are TRBV28 and TRBJ2-3; TRBD1 matches 9 bases. The clonotype originates from a man aged 50 or older with acute or convalescent COVID-19. CDR3 sequence (DNA): TGTGCCAGCAGTTCCGGGACAGGGACCACAGATACGCAGTATTTT. As protein: CASSSGTGTTDTQYF.